Presented here are 17 T cell receptor beta chains from one specimen sequenced in a study of Ad26.COV2.S vaccination and SARS-CoV-2 variants. Profiling relied on immunoSEQ multiplex PCR, and the TCRdb table lists in-frame clones only, not all of them. The sample contains more than 300,000 clones, 86% of which appear only once. Treatment given: about 20 received Ad26.COV2.S at low or high dose, single or two shots; about 5 received placebo; per-sample allocation not given. Day 63 following the first vaccine or placebo injection was when the samples were taken. The specimen comprised peripheral blood, sampled in a trial of Ad26.COV2.S vaccine versus placebo. Receptor source: a person between 18 and 60 years old who received the Ad26.COV2.S COVID-19 vaccine or a placebo.

The chain combines TRBV7-2 with TRBJ1-6, with D possibly matching TRBD1 (5 bases). Germline V gene data show CDR1 as SGHTA and CDR2 as FQGNSA. This CDR3 contains 15 residues. Trimming left V 1 base short and J 9 bases short, with 13 bases between. The CDR3 region has the DNA TGTGCCAGCAGCTTAGGCAGGGTCGGAGGTTCACCCCTCCACTTT. Its protein product is CASSLGRVGGSPLHF.

CDR3 coding DNA: TGTGCCAGCAGCCAAGGGGACAGTAACACTGAAGCTTTCTTT. Translation gives CASSQGDSNTEAFF. This chain connects TRBV4-2 to TRBJ1-1, with 7 nucleotides matching TRBD1. V lost 1 base, J lost 2 bases, and 1 base stayed unmatched. The CDR3 loop spans 14 amino acids. The germline gives CDR1 LGHNA, CDR2 YNFKEQ.

The J gene is TRBJ2-7, the V gene TRBV10-3; D might be TRBD1 (6 bases). There are 13 residues in the CDR3. The germline V and J ends were trimmed by 6 bases and 6 bases, with 15 bases remaining between them. The germline V gene has CDR1 ENHRY and CDR2 SYGVKD. The chain's CDR3 is CAIRATGNGEQYF. The CDR3 nucleotides are TGTGCCATCAGAGCTACAGGGAATGGCGAGCAGTACTTC.

The rearrangement links TRBV28 to TRBJ2-2; 9 bases map to TRBD1. CDR3 size: 17 residues. Germline CDR1 reads MDHEN; CDR2 reads SYDVKM. The V and J ends lost 2 bases and 4 bases, in that order; junction bases with no gene match: 8. The CDR3 nucleotides are TGTGCCAGCAGTTTACCCCCTGGGACAGGGTTCACCGGGGAGCTGTTTTTT. Its translation is CASSLPPGTGFTGELFF. Complete variable domain (other parts from reference TRBV28 and TRBJ2-2): DVKVTQSSRYLVKRTGEKVFLECVQDMDHENMFWYRQDPGLGLRLIYFSYDVKMKEKGDIPEGYSVSREKKERFSLILESASTNQTSMYLCASSLPPGTGFTGELFFGEGSRLTVL.

The chain links TRBV7-8 to TRBJ1-1; D uncertain. The CDR3 spans 13 residues. V gave up 4 bases and J gave up 1 base, with 7 bases separating them. The germline CDR1 and CDR2 sequences are SGHVS and FQNEAQ. The CDR3 region is CASSSYTNTEAFF. The CDR3 DNA sequence: TGTGCCAGCAGCTCGTACACGAACACTGAAGCTTTCTTT.

Only a few counts were recorded for this clone. V gene TRBV28 combines with J gene TRBJ2-1; TRBD2 matches at 8 bases. The junction had 8 bases not matched to a gene; V was cut back by 8 bases and J by 8 bases. Germline V gene sequence: CDR1 MDHEN, CDR2 SYDVKM. The CDR3 sequence is 13 residues long. CDR3: CASSAGGIDEQFF. The CDR3 DNA reads as TGTGCCAGCTCTGCGGGAGGTATCGATGAGCAGTTCTTC.

This chain connects TRBV2 to TRBJ1-2; TRBD1 aligns across 7 bases. The V and J ends lost 7 bases and 4 bases, in that order; junction bases with no gene match: 6. Germline V gene sequence: CDR1 SNHLY, CDR2 FYNNEI. CDR3 length equals 13 residues. Here the CDR3 reads CASKGQVSYGYTF. CDR3 nucleotides: TGTGCCAGCAAAGGACAGGTCTCCTATGGCTACACCTTC.

The CDR3 DNA reads as TGTGCCAGCAGCAAAGCGGGGGGGCGGGGAGATACGCAGTATTTT. It specifies CASSKAGGRGDTQYF. V usage is TRBV7-2 and J usage is TRBJ2-3, with 10 bases aligning to TRBD2. Germline V gene sequence: CDR1 SGHTA, CDR2 FQGNSA. V trimming: 5 bases; J trimming: 5 bases; junction bases outside the gene matches: 7. This CDR3 is 15 amino acids long.

This chain joins TRBV12-1 and TRBJ1-1; the D segment call TRBD1 is taken from the table without a DNA check. TRBV12-1 is designated a pseudogene. This CDR3 has 15 amino acids. The chain's CDR3 is CASRGPGARNTEAFF. CDR3 DNA: TGTGCCAGCAGGGGGCCCGGAGCTCGCAACACTGAAGCTTTCTTT.

This rearrangement joins TRBV2 to TRBJ2-5; D is tentatively TRBD1 or TRBD2 (6 bases each). The CDR3 is 14 residues long. The ends were cut back, 7 bases at V and 4 bases at J, with 16 bases in the middle. Germline CDR1 is SNHLY and CDR2 is FYNNEI. In DNA, the CDR3 is TGTGCCAGCATCGGAGAGGGGGGCTCAGAGACCCAGTACTTC. Amino acid sequence: CASIGEGGSETQYF.

CDR3: CASSERRPTQETQYF. The CDR3 nucleotides read TGTGCCAGCAGTGAAAGGAGACCGACTCAAGAGACCCAGTACTTC. This chain links TRBV6-1 with TRBJ2-5; no firm D call. CDR1 is MNHNS and CDR2 is SASEGT in the germline V gene. The CDR3 has 15 residues. V lost 2 bases, J lost 2 bases, and 12 bases lay in between.

This clone was found many times. The chain is built from TRBV4-1 and TRBJ1-5; D uncertain. V dropped 0 bases and J dropped 0 bases, with 6 bases sitting between them. Germline V lookup: CDR1 MGHRA, CDR2 YSYEKL. The CDR3 sequence is 15 residues long. The CDR3 is CASSQERVSNQPQHF. The CDR3 nucleotides are TGCGCCAGCAGCCAAGAGAGAGTTAGCAATCAGCCCCAGCATTTT.

Here the CDR3 DNA reads TGTGCCAGCAGCAGCACAGGGGCCGGGCACAATGAGCAGTTCTTC. It is translated as CASSSTGAGHNEQFF. The rearrangement links TRBV6-5 to TRBJ2-1; 7 bases are a match to TRBD1. CDR3 length: 15 residues. CDR1 is MNHEY and CDR2 is SVGAGI in the germline V gene. The V and J ends lost 6 bases and 5 bases, in that order; junction bases with no gene match: 10.

The V call is TRBV6-2 or TRBV6-3, the J call TRBJ2-4, with D possibly TRBD1 on 6 matching bases. V lost 4 bases and J lost 11, with 15 bases in between. CDR1 is MNHEY, CDR2 SVGEGT, per germline. This CDR3 has 13 residues. The CDR3 loop is CASSSRDTGLQYF. CDR3 DNA sequence: TGTGCCAGCAGTTCCCGGGACACTGGTCTTCAGTACTTC.

This clone was seen once. V usage is TRBV7-2 and J usage is TRBJ1-2; D is unclear. The V gene's germline CDR1 is SGHTA and CDR2 FQGNSA. V lost 0 bases, J lost 8 bases, and 13 bases lay in between. The CDR3 has 14 amino acids. The CDR3 DNA reads as TGTGCCAGCAGCTTAGCGGAGGCTGGGGAGGGCTACACCTTC. Amino acids: CASSLAEAGEGYTF.

This clone came up a few times. This chain joins TRBV19 and TRBJ1-5, with D possibly TRBD1 on 6 matching bases. The CDR3 totals 17 residues. Trimming left V 1 base short and J 6 bases short, with 19 bases between. Germline V gene data show CDR1 as LNHDA and CDR2 as SQIVND (reference sequence). This chain's CDR3 is CASSIGARGARPQPQHF. CDR3 coding DNA: TGTGCCAGTAGTATAGGGGCGCGGGGGGCGCGTCCTCAGCCCCAGCATTTT.

This chain joins TRBV18 and TRBJ1-5; D remains ambiguous. Germline assignment: CDR1 KGHSH and CDR2 LQKENI. The CDR3 consists of 14 residues. V was cut by 2 bases and J by 4 bases, with 9 bases left in between. This CDR3 reads CASSPGRRNQPQHF. For the CDR3, the DNA is TGTGCCAGCTCACCAGGGAGGAGGAATCAGCCCCAGCATTTT.